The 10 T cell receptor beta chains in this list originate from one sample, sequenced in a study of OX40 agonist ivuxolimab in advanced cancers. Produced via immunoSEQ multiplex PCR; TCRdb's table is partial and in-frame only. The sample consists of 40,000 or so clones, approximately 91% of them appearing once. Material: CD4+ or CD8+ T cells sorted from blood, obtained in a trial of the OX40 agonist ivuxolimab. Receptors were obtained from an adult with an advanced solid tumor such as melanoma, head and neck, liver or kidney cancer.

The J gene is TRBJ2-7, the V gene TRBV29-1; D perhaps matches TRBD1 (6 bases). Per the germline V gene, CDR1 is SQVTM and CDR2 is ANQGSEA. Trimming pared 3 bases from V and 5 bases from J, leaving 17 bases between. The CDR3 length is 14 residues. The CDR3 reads CSVEVVPRDNEQYF. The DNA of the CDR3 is TGCAGCGTTGAGGTTGTTCCCCGGGACAACGAGCAGTACTTC.

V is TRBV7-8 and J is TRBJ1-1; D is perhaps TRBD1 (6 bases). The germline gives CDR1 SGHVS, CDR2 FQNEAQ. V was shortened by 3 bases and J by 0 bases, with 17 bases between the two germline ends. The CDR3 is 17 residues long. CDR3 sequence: CASSFPGALPMNTEAFF. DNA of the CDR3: TGTGCCAGCAGCTTCCCAGGGGCCCTTCCTATGAACACTGAAGCTTTCTTT.

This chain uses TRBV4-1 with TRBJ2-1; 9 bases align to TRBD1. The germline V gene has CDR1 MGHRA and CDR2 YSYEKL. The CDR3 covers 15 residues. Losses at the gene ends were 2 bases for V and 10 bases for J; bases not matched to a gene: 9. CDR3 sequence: CASSQTDRGQEEQFF. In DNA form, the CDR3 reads TGCGCCAGCAGCCAAACGGACAGGGGTCAAGAAGAGCAGTTCTTC.

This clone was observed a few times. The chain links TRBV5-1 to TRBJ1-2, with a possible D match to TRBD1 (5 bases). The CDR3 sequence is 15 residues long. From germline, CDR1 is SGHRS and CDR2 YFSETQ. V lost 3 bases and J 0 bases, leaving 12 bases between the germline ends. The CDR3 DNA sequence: TGCGCCAGCAGCTGGACGGGGGACCCTAACTATGGCTACACCTTC. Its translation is CASSWTGDPNYGYTF.

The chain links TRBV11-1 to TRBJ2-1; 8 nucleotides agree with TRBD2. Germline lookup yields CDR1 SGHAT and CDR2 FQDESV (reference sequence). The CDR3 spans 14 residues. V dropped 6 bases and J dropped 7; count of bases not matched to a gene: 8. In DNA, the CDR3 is TGTGCCAGCAGTGTAGCGGGGCGGATTAATGAGCAGTTCTTC. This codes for CASSVAGRINEQFF.

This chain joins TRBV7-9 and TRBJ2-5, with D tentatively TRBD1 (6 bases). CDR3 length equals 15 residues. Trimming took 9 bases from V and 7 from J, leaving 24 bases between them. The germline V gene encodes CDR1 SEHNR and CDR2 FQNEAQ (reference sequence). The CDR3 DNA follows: TGTGCCAGTGCGGTGGGTGGGACACAAGGGGGGACCCAGTACTTC. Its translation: CASAVGGTQGGTQYF.

CDR3 DNA sequence: TGTGCCAGCAGTGTAGGCAGGGAAAGTATCCGGGAGCTGTTTTTT. Its protein is CASSVGRESIRELFF. The chain has TRBV6-4 and TRBJ2-2, with D perhaps TRBD1 (5 bases). The CDR3 runs to 15 residues. From germline, CDR1 is MRHNA and CDR2 SNTAGT. V was cut by 4 bases and J by 9 bases, with 18 bases left in between.

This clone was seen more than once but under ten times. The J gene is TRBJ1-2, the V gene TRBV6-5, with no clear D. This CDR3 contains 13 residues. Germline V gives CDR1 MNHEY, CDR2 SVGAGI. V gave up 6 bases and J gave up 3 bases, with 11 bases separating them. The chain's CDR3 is CASSLQQYYGYTF. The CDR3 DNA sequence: TGTGCCAGCAGCCTTCAGCAGTACTATGGCTACACCTTC.

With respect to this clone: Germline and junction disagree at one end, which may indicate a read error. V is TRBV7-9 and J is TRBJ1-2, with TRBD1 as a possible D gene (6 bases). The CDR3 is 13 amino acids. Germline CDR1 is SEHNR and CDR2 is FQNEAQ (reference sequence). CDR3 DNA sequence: TGTGCCAGCAGCCCTCAGACAGGCCTCCCCGGCGCCTTC. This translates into CASSPQTGLPGAF.

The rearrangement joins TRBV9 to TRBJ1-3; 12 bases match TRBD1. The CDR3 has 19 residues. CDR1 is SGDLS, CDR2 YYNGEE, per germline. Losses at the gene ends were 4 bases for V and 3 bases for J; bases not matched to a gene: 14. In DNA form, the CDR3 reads TGTGCCAGCAGCAAAACCGACGGGACAGGGGGCCGGGTTGGAAACACCATATATTTT. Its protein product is CASSKTDGTGGRVGNTIYF.